A single sample is the source of the 25 T cell receptor beta chains below, sequenced in a study of blood T cell repertoires in COVID-19. Method: immunoSEQ multiplex PCR; TCRdb's copy keeps in-frame clones and lacks some. This sample has some 74,000 clones, with approximately 85% found just once. The specimen sequenced was peripheral blood. Source of these receptors: a man aged 50 to 59 with acute or convalescent COVID-19.

This clone occurred once. The V gene is TRBV19, the J gene TRBJ1-4, with 7 bases matching TRBD1. This CDR3 comprises 14 residues. Trimming at V came to 6 bases and at J to 8 bases, leaving 9 bases not matched to a gene. In germline, CDR1 is LNHDA, CDR2 SQIVND (reference sequence). The CDR3, as DNA: TGTGCCAGTAGCCTTAGGGGGCCACGAGAAAAACTGTTTTTT. Translation gives CASSLRGPREKLFF.

With respect to this clone: In the same sample, other DNA sequences code for this CDR3. CDR3 sequence: CASSPGGQGEKLFF. The DNA for the CDR3 is TGTGCCAGCTCACCAGGGGGCCAGGGGGAAAAACTGTTTTTT. The genes are TRBV18 and TRBJ1-4, with D maybe TRBD1 (6 bases). The germline CDR1 and CDR2 sequences are KGHSH and LQKENI. CDR3 length: 14 residues. Trimming stripped 2 bases from V and 8 bases from J, with 12 bases between.

The gene calls are TRBV10-3 and TRBJ2-2, with D unclear. The length of the CDR3 is 18 residues. V shed 0 bases and J shed 1 base, with 15 bases lying between them. Germline assignment: CDR1 ENHRY and CDR2 SYGVKD. The CDR3 reads CAISESENLDRNTGELFF. CDR3 DNA sequence: TGTGCCATCAGTGAGTCGGAGAATCTCGATAGGAACACCGGGGAGCTGTTTTTT.

The gene calls are TRBV3-1 (or the pseudogene TRBV3-2) and TRBJ2-3, with D possibly being TRBD2 (7 bases). The V gene's germline CDR1 is LGHDT and CDR2 YNNKEL (reference sequence). CDR3 size: 16 residues. Trimming shortened V by 1 base and J by 2 bases, and 13 bases separated the two germline ends. This CDR3 is CASSQGGGGATDTQYF. For the CDR3, the DNA is TGTGCCAGCAGCCAAGGAGGTGGGGGGGCCACAGATACGCAGTATTTT.

This clone appeared a single time. The chain links TRBV9 to TRBJ2-7; TRBD1 matches at 9 bases. This CDR3 contains 16 residues. The V gene's germline CDR1 is SGDLS and CDR2 YYNGEE. Germline trimming cut 0 bases from V and 2 bases from J; bases unmatched to any gene: 6. CDR3 sequence: CASSVGVGQGTYEQYF. CDR3 nucleotide sequence: TGTGCCAGCAGCGTAGGCGTGGGACAGGGCACCTACGAGCAGTACTTC.

The chain uses TRBV9 and TRBJ1-2; TRBD1 is a possible D gene (5 bases). The CDR3 runs to 13 residues. Germline V gives CDR1 SGDLS, CDR2 YYNGEE. The V and J ends lost 6 bases and 4 bases respectively, with 13 bases between them. CDR3: CASTSGGGYGYTF. CDR3 bases: TGTGCCAGCACCTCCGGCGGGGGCTATGGCTACACCTTC.

The chain employs TRBV15 and TRBJ2-7; no clear D gene. The CDR3 loop spans 15 amino acids. Germline V lookup: CDR1 LNHNV, CDR2 YYDKDF (reference sequence). V gave up 1 base and J gave up 0 bases, with 10 bases separating them. The CDR3 DNA is TGTGCCACCAGCAGAGGCGGAGTGAGCTCCTACGAGCAGTACTTC. Translating gives CATSRGGVSSYEQYF.

This chain joins TRBV5-6 and TRBJ2-3; 8 positions agree with TRBD2. V shed 1 base, J shed 2 bases, and the junction held 6 bases outside the gene matches. CDR3 length equals 16 residues. Germline V gene data show CDR1 as SGHDT and CDR2 as YYEEEE. CDR3 residues: CASSLWRGANTDTQYF. Here the CDR3 DNA reads TGTGCCAGCAGCTTGTGGCGGGGGGCCAACACAGATACGCAGTATTTT.

The chain recombines TRBV5-1 with TRBJ2-3; D remains ambiguous. V was trimmed by 0 bases and J by 6 bases, leaving 11 bases between them. The CDR3 has 14 amino acids. Germline lookup yields CDR1 SGHRS and CDR2 YFSETQ. CDR3 bases: TGCGCCAGCAGCTTGGCTCAGTCAGCGGATACGCAGTATTTT. It encodes CASSLAQSADTQYF.

J is TRBJ2-4 and V is TRBV3-1 (or the pseudogene TRBV3-2); the D gene is possibly TRBD1 (6 bases). The CDR3 extends over 16 amino acids. Deletions cut 8 bases from V and 8 bases from J, with 25 bases between. Germline CDR1 and CDR2: LGHDT and YNNKEL (reference sequence). The CDR3 here is CASSNFGQLALDIQYF. For the CDR3, the DNA is TGTGCCAGCTCAAACTTCGGACAGCTGGCCCTCGACATTCAGTACTTC.

The V and J genes are TRBV6-5 and TRBJ2-7; tentative D call: TRBD2 (6 bases). Trimming left V 0 bases short and J 0 bases short, with 12 bases between. The CDR3 totals 16 residues. The germline CDR1 and CDR2 sequences are MNHEY and SVGAGI. This CDR3 is CASSYSGGKASYEQYF. As DNA, the CDR3 is TGTGCCAGCAGTTACTCGGGCGGGAAAGCCTCCTACGAGCAGTACTTC.

This clone came up a few times. The V call is TRBV5-1, the J call TRBJ1-2; 8 bases fit TRBD1. The CDR3 contains 18 residues. Trimming cost V 4 bases and J 0 bases; bases outside gene matches: 14. Germline-derived CDR1 and CDR2 are SGHRS and YFSETQ. The CDR3 sequence is CASSRSPRTGKANYGYTF. In nucleotides, the CDR3 is TGCGCCAGCAGCCGTTCTCCCCGGACAGGGAAAGCTAACTATGGCTACACCTTC.

The chain recombines TRBV6-5 with TRBJ2-7; 12 bases map to TRBD1. Losses at the gene ends were 10 bases for V and 4 bases for J; bases not matched to a gene: 5. This CDR3 has 13 amino acids. The germline CDR1 and CDR2 sequences are MNHEY and SVGAGI. CDR3 bases: TGTGCCACCCGGGACAGGGGGCCGTACGAGCAGTACTTC. Amino acids: CATRDRGPYEQYF.

The chain is built from TRBV27 and TRBJ1-1, with D possibly matching TRBD1 (5 bases). CDR1 is MNHEY, CDR2 SMNVEV, per germline (reference sequence). The V end was cut by 5 bases, the J end by 3 bases, with 13 bases between. The CDR3 contains 14 residues. The CDR3 loop reads CASSPLGHHTEAFF. The DNA for the CDR3 is TGTGCCAGCAGTCCCCTCGGACACCACACTGAAGCTTTCTTT.

The CDR3 sequence: CATGHDRGTYEQYF. CDR3 sequence (DNA): TGTGCCACCGGACACGACAGGGGGACCTACGAGCAGTACTTC. The V gene is TRBV6-5, the J gene TRBJ2-7; 9 bases are shared with TRBD1. CDR1 MNHEY and CDR2 SVGAGI come from the germline V gene. J was trimmed by 2 bases and V by 10 bases; bases with no gene match: 9. The CDR3 has 14 residues.

The DNA for the CDR3 is TGTGCCAGTAATAGACCCGCGGGCCTCCGGGGGAGCAATCAGCCCCAGCATTTT. Translated, it gives CASNRPAGLRGSNQPQHF. The chain carries TRBV19 and TRBJ1-5, with D maybe TRBD1 (5 bases). Germline-derived CDR1 and CDR2 are LNHDA and SQIVND (reference sequence). The CDR3 runs 18 residues. V lost 7 bases and J 1 base, leaving 23 bases between the germline ends.

This chain links TRBV19 with TRBJ2-3; the match to TRBD1 covers 10 bases. Losses at the gene ends were 3 bases for V and 3 bases for J; bases not matched to a gene: 6. This CDR3 spans 16 amino acids. Germline loops: CDR1 LNHDA, CDR2 SQIVND (reference sequence). The CDR3: CASSILGTGATDTQYF. The CDR3 bases are TGTGCCAGTAGTATTTTGGGGACAGGGGCGACAGATACGCAGTATTTT.

This clone came up once. The chain joins TRBV23-1 to TRBJ2-5, with TRBD2 as a possible D gene (6 bases). TRBV23-1 is assigned to the ORF class and has an uncertain function. The CDR3 has 13 residues. Deletions cut 4 bases from V and 3 bases from J, with 9 bases between. CDR3 sequence reads: CASSPGLKETQYF. CDR3 coding DNA: TGCGCCAGCAGTCCAGGACTAAAAGAGACCCAGTACTTC.

The rearrangement links TRBV5-5 to TRBJ2-7; possibly TRBD1 for D (5 bases). The V end lost 4 bases, the J end lost 6 bases, and 23 bases lay between the germline ends. The length of the CDR3 is 16 residues. Germline values: CDR1 SGHKS, CDR2 YYEKEE (reference sequence). CDR3: CASSTFSGRRAGEQYF. The CDR3 DNA follows: TGTGCCAGCAGCACATTCTCAGGGCGTAGAGCTGGCGAGCAGTACTTC.

The chain is built from TRBV5-4 and TRBJ1-2; a possible D gene is TRBD1 (6 bases). The CDR3 length is 14 residues. With 2 bases removed from V and 5 bases from J, the gap between germline ends came to 13 bases. The germline gives CDR1 SGHNT, CDR2 YYREEE (reference sequence). The CDR3 DNA reads TGTGCCAGCAGCTTCGGGGAACAGGGTTATGGCTACACCTTC. It yields the protein CASSFGEQGYGYTF.

In regard to this clone: The identical CDR3 is also encoded by other nucleotide sequences in the sample. J is TRBJ1-2 and V is TRBV12-3 or TRBV12-4; 8 bases line up with TRBD1. This CDR3 has 12 amino acids. J lost 5 bases, V lost 5 bases, and 1 base had no gene match. CDR3 loop: CASSGQGYGYTF. The DNA for the CDR3 is TGTGCCAGCAGTGGACAGGGTTATGGCTACACCTTC.

The chain recombines TRBV10-1 with TRBJ1-4; 7 nucleotides match TRBD1. Germline V gene data show CDR1 as WNHNN and CDR2 as SYGVQD (reference sequence). The ends lost 6 bases at V and 7 bases at J; junction bases unmatched: 8. CDR3 length equals 14 residues. The CDR3 here is CASSPQGDREKLFF. DNA of the CDR3: TGCGCCAGCAGCCCTCAGGGGGATCGTGAAAAACTGTTTTTT.

The CDR3 nucleotides are TGTGCCATCAGTCCAAGGGGGACCGTTCTAAGCTCCTACAATGAGCAGTTCTTC. This encodes CAISPRGTVLSSYNEQFF. This rearrangement joins TRBV10-3 to TRBJ2-1; weak D call: TRBD1 (6 bases). Germline loops: CDR1 ENHRY, CDR2 SYGVKD. The V and J ends lost 5 bases and 0 bases respectively, with 20 bases between them. The CDR3 is made up of 18 amino acids.

In the case of this clone: One end of the junction fails to match germline, which may point to a read error. This chain connects TRBV27 to TRBJ1-2, with 8 bases lining up with TRBD1. The V gene's germline CDR1 is MNHEY and CDR2 SMNVEV (reference sequence). The CDR3 spans 14 residues. CDR3 amino acids: CASRRLDRDYGYTF. In nucleotides, the CDR3 is TGTGCCAGCAGACGCCTGGACAGGGACTACGGCTACACCTTC.

A single count supports this clone. This rearrangement joins TRBV2 to TRBJ2-3; maybe TRBD2 (6 bases). The CDR3 has 14 amino acids. Germline-derived CDR1 and CDR2 are SNHLY and FYNNEI. The V end lost 11 bases, the J end lost 1 base, and 16 bases lay between the germline ends. The CDR3 loop reads CALGGLSRTDTQYF. The CDR3 nucleotides are TGTGCCCTTGGGGGACTGAGCCGCACAGATACGCAGTATTTT.